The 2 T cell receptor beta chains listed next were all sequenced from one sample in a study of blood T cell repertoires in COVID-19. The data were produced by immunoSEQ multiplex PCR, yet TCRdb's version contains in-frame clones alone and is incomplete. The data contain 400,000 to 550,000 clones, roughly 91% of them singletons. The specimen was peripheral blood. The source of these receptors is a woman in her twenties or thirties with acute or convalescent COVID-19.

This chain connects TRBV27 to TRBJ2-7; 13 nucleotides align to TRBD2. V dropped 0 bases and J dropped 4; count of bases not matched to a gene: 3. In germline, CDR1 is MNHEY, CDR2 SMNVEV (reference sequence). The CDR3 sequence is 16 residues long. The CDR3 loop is CASSLSLGLAGYEQYF. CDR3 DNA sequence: TGTGCCAGCAGTTTATCGTTGGGACTAGCGGGGTACGAGCAGTACTTC.

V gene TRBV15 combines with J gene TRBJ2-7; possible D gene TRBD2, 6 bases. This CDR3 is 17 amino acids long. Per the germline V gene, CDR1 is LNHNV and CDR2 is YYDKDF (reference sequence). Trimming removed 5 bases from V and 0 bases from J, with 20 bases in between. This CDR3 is CATSPTGGLEGSYEQYF. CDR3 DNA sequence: TGTGCCACCAGCCCGACCGGAGGACTGGAGGGCTCCTACGAGCAGTACTTC.